This T cell receptor (beta chain) was sequenced during a study of T cells in Graves' hyperthyroidism and ophthalmopathy. CDR1 is SGHTA, CDR2 FQGNSA, per germline. CDR3 length: 14 amino acids. Trimming took off 0 bases at V and 4 bases at J, with 10 bases between the two ends. This clonotype was detected many times. Regions amplified from RNA transcripts were the TCR beta CDR3 regions. The TCR CDR3 first-round RT-PCR relied on the HTBI primer set. MiXCR, applied by TCRdb to the multiplex PCR reads, yields one record per CDR3 protein. The table lists about 710,000 distinct CDR3 sequences, 15% to 20% of them singletons, with around 8% in the top ten.

The rearrangement uses TRBV7-2 and TRBJ2-7; D uncertain. Sequences were obtained from blood. The clonotype was recovered from a man aged 18 to 30 with Graves' hyperthyroidism. The CDR3 DNA is TGTGCCAGCAGCTTAGCGAGTACTCTATACGAGCAGTACTTC. Amino acid sequence: CASSLASTLYEQYF.